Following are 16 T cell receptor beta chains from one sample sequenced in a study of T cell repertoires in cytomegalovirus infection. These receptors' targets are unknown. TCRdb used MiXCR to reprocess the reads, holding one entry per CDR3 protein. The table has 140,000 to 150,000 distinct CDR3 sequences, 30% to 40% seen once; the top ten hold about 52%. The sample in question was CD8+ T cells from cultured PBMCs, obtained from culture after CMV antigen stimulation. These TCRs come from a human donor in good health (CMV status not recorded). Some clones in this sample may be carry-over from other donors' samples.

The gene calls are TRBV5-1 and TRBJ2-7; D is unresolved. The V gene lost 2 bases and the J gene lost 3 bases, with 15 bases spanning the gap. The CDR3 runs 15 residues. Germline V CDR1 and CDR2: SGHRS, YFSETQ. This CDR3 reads CASSLSRFYDYEQYF. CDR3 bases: TGCGCCAGCAGCTTAAGTAGATTCTATGACTACGAGCAGTACTTC.

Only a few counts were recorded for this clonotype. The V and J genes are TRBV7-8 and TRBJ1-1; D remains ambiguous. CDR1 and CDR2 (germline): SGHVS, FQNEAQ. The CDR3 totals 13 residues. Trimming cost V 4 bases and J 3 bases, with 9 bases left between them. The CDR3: CASSSWADTEAFF. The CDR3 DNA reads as TGTGCCAGCAGCTCGTGGGCGGACACTGAAGCTTTCTTT. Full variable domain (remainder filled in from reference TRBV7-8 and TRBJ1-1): GAGVSQSPRYKVAKRGQDVALRCDPISGHVSLFWYQQALGQGPEFLTYFQNEAQLDKSGLPSDRFFAERPEGSVSTLKIQRTQQEDSAVYLCASSSWADTEAFFGQGTRLTVV.

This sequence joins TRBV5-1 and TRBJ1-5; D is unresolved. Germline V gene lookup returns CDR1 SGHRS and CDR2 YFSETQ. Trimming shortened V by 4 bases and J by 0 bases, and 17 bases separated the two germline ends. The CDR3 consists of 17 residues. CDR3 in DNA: TGCGCCAGCAGCCCCGGATTGGTTGGGTTTAGCAATCAGCCCCAGCATTTT. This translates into CASSPGLVGFSNQPQHF.

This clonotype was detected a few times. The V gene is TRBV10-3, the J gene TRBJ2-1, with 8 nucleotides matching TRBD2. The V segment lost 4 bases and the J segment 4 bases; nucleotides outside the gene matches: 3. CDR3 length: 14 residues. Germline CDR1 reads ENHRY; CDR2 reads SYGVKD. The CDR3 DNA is TGTGCCATCAGTGGAACTAGCGGATACAATGAGCAGTTCTTC. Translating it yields CAISGTSGYNEQFF.

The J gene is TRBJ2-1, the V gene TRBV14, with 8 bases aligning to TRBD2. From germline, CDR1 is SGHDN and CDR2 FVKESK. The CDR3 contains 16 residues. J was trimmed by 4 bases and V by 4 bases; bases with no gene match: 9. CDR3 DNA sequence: TGTGCCAGCAGCCGAGCCCCCGGGGGGGGGTACAATGAGCAGTTCTTC. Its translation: CASSRAPGGGYNEQFF.

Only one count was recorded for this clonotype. CDR3 amino acids: CASSPMGQGPSYEQYF. The CDR3 nucleotides are TGTGCCAGCAGCCCTATGGGACAGGGCCCCTCCTACGAGCAGTACTTC. The chain carries TRBV7-6 and TRBJ2-7, with 9 bases aligning to TRBD1. Germline V gives CDR1 SGHVS, CDR2 FNYEAQ. J was trimmed by 0 bases and V by 5 bases; bases with no gene match: 8. The CDR3 covers 16 residues.

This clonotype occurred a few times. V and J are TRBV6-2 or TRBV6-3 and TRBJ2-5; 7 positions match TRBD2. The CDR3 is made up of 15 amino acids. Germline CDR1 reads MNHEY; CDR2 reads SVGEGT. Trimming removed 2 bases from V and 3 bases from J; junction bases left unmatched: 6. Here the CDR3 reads CASSYPARGEETQYF. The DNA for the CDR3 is TGTGCCAGCAGTTACCCGGCCCGGGGGGAAGAGACCCAGTACTTC.

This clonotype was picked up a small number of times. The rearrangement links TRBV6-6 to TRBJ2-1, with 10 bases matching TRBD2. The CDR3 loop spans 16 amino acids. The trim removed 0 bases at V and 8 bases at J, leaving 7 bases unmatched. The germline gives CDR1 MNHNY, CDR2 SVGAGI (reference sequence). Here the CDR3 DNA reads TGTGCCAGCAGTTACTCCATCCTAGCGGGGGTGTATGAGCAGTTCTTC. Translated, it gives CASSYSILAGVYEQFF.

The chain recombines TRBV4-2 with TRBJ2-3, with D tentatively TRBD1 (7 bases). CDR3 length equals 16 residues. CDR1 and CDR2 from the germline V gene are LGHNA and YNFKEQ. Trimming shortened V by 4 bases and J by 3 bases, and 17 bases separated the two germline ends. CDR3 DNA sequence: TGTGCCAGCAGCCCAAGGACAGGAGGGAGGACAGATACGCAGTATTTT. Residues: CASSPRTGGRTDTQYF.

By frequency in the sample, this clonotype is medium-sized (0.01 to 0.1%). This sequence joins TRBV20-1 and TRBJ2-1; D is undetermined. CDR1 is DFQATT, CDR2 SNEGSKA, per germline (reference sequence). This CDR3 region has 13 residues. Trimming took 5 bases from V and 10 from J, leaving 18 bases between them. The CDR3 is CSAYQPPYREQFF. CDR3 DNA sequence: TGCAGTGCTTACCAGCCCCCGTATAGGGAGCAGTTCTTC.

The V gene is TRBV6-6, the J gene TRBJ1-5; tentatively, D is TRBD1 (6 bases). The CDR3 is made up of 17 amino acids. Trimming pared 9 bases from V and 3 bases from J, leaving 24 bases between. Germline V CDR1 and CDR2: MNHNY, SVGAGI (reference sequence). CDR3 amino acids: CASTLTGPWQANQPQHF. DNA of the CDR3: TGTGCCAGTACATTGACAGGTCCCTGGCAGGCCAATCAGCCCCAGCATTTT.

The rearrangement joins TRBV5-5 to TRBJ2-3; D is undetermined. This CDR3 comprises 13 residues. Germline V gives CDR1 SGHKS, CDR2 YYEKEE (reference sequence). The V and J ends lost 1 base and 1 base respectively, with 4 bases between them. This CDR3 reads CASSLIGTDTQYF. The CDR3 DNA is TGTGCCAGCAGCTTGATAGGCACAGATACGCAGTATTTT.

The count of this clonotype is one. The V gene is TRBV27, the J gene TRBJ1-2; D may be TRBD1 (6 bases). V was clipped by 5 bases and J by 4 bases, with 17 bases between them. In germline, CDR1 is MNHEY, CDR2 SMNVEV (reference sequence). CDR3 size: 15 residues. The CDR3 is CASSPTPQGLYGYTF. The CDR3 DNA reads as TGTGCCAGCAGTCCCACCCCCCAGGGGCTCTATGGCTACACCTTC.

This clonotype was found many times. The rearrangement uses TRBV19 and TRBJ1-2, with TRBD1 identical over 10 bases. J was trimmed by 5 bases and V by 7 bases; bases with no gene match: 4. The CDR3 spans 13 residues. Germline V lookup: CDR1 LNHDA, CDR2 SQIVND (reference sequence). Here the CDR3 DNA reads TGTGCCAGTAACTCGGACAGGGGGTATGGCTACACCTTC. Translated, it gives CASNSDRGYGYTF. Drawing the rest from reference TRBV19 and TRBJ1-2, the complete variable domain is DGGITQSPKYLFRKEGQNVTLSCEQNLNHDAMYWYRQDPGQGLRLIYYSQIVNDFQKGDIAEGYSVSREKKESFPLTVTSAQKNPTAFYLCASNSDRGYGYTFGSGTRLTVV.

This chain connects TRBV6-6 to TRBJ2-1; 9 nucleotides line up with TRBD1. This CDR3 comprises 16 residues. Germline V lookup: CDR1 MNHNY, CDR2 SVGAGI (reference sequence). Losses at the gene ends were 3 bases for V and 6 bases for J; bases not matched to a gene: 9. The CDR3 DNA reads TGTGCCAGCAGTTATTTAGGGACAGGGTACGCCAATGAGCAGTTCTTC. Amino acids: CASSYLGTGYANEQFF.

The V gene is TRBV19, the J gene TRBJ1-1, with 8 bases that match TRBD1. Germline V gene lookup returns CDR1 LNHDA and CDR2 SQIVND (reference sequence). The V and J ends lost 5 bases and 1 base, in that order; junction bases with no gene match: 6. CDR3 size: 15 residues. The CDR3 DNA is TGTGCCAGTAGTGCCTACAGGGGGGAGAACACTGAAGCTTTCTTT. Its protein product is CASSAYRGENTEAFF. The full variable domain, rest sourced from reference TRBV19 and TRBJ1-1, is DGGITQSPKYLFRKEGQNVTLSCEQNLNHDAMYWYRQDPGQGLRLIYYSQIVNDFQKGDIAEGYSVSREKKESFPLTVTSAQKNPTAFYLCASSAYRGENTEAFFGQGTRLTVV.